The 11 T cell receptor beta chains below all came from one sample that was sequenced in a study of vaccination and CD4 T cells after COVID-19 (dated by TCRdb to 2022 to 2024). Per the publication, the treatment or condition label means: approximately nine-day PBMC culture with coronavirus spike peptide pools or control peptides (ViraFEST assay). No antigens are known for them. Receptors were amplified or captured by PCR. Sequencing relied on an Illumina iSeq 100. At the Johns Hopkins FTIC core, DNA from the cultured CD4+ T cells underwent TCR sequencing with the Oncomine TCR Beta short-read assay. TCRdb ran its own pipeline on the public reads, namely fastp trimming at Q25 and MiXCR clone calling, and kept in-frame beta chains. Every entry covers one CDR3 protein and lists the most common genes and DNA from its rows. A total of over 10,000 distinct CDR3 sequences appear in this sample, approximately 45% of them only once. The top ten hold 7.8% of the sample.

The material sequenced was CD4+ T cells from blood, cultured in vitro, taken after SARS-CoV-2 vaccination. The origin of the receptors is a human donor who had recovered from COVID-19.

This clonotype occurred a few times. The chain uses TRBV7-9 and TRBJ1-5, with TRBD1 as a possible D gene (6 bases). This CDR3 spans 16 amino acids. Germline V gene lookup returns CDR1 SEHNR and CDR2 FQNEAQ (reference sequence). The V and J ends lost 1 base and 6 bases respectively, with 16 bases between them. CDR3 protein: CASSLGAQGPFQPQHF. The DNA for the CDR3 is TGTGCCAGCAGCTTAGGGGCTCAGGGGCCGTTTCAGCCCCAGCATTTT.

The chain employs TRBV7-2 and TRBJ2-1; D is uncertain. The CDR3 sequence is 16 residues long. V lost 1 base to trimming and J lost 0 bases, with 10 bases between them. The germline gives CDR1 SGHTA, CDR2 FQGNSA. The CDR3 DNA sequence: TGTGCCAGCAGCTTAGGTGTACGAGGCTCCTACAATGAGCAGTTCTTC. Translating it yields CASSLGVRGSYNEQFF.

V and J are TRBV6-1 and TRBJ2-5; TRBD2 agrees at 11 bases. The CDR3 runs to 15 residues. The germline CDR1 and CDR2 sequences are MNHNS and SASEGT. Trimming cost V 5 bases and J 2 bases; bases outside gene matches: 4. CDR3 in amino acids: CASSKGLAAQETQYF. CDR3 bases: TGTGCCAGCAGTAAGGGACTAGCGGCACAAGAGACCCAGTACTTC.

The CDR3 spells CASSFGPFGTGELFF. The CDR3 nucleotides read TGTGCCAGCAGCTTCGGGCCCTTTGGGACCGGGGAGCTGTTTTTT. The chain combines TRBV5-5 with TRBJ2-2; no firm D call. Looked up from germline, CDR1 is SGHKS and CDR2 is YYEKEE (reference sequence). V lost 2 bases and J 5 bases, leaving 13 bases between the germline ends. The CDR3 is 15 residues long.

This clonotype turned up a few times. The chain couples TRBV19 to TRBJ2-2; the D is unclear. Trimming stripped 4 bases from V and 7 bases from J, with 13 bases between. The CDR3 extends over 14 amino acids. CDR1 is LNHDA and CDR2 is SQIVND in the germline V gene (reference sequence). The CDR3 DNA follows: TGTGCCAGTAGTACGCAAGGGCGTAGCGGGGAGCTGTTTTTT. It yields the protein CASSTQGRSGELFF.

V usage is TRBV30 and J usage is TRBJ1-1; TRBD1 is a possible D gene (6 bases). Germline CDR1 GTSNPN, CDR2 SVGIG (reference sequence). Trimming took off 1 base at V and 4 bases at J, with 13 bases between the two ends. The CDR3 is 14 residues long. Written as DNA, the CDR3 is TGTGCCTGGAGTGCAGGGCAGGGGCCCACTGAAGCTTTCTTT. As protein: CAWSAGQGPTEAFF.

The chain couples TRBV7-9 to TRBJ2-3, with D perhaps matching TRBD1 (5 bases). CDR1 SEHNR and CDR2 FQNEAQ come from the germline V gene (reference sequence). V gave up 3 bases and J gave up 5 bases, with 9 bases separating them. This CDR3 contains 13 residues. CDR3 bases: TGTGCCAGCAGCTTCCAGGGAATAGATACGCAGTATTTT. Protein product: CASSFQGIDTQYF.

The table lists this clonotype with a count of one. This rearrangement joins TRBV6-4 to TRBJ2-1; no firm D call. The CDR3 sequence is 14 residues long. Germline CDR1 reads MRHNA; CDR2 reads SNTAGT. The V gene lost 4 bases and the J gene lost 0 bases, with 7 bases spanning the gap. The CDR3: CASSAIASYNEQFF. DNA for the CDR3: TGTGCCAGCAGTGCTATAGCCTCCTACAATGAGCAGTTCTTC.

This clonotype showed up just a few times. J is TRBJ2-7 and V is TRBV12-3 or TRBV12-4; 7 bases map to TRBD2. J lost 5 bases, V lost 6 bases, and 10 bases had no gene match. The CDR3 covers 14 residues. The DNA for the CDR3 is TGTGCCAGCAGCCGGACTAGTGGGAGTCACGAGCAGTACTTC. This codes for CASSRTSGSHEQYF.

The DNA of the CDR3 is TGTGCCAGCACCGGGGGAACAGGGCCCTATGGCTACACCTTC. Its translation is CASTGGTGPYGYTF. This sequence joins TRBV7-2 and TRBJ1-2, with D tentatively TRBD1 (6 bases). This CDR3 is built from 14 residues. The germline V and J ends were trimmed by 7 bases and 4 bases, with 16 bases remaining between them. CDR1 SGHTA and CDR2 FQGNSA come from the germline V gene.

The gene calls are TRBV6-5 and TRBJ2-1; 14 positions agree with TRBD2. CDR3 length equals 19 residues. The germline V gene has CDR1 MNHEY and CDR2 SVGAGI. J lost 4 bases, V lost 0 bases, and 8 bases had no gene match. The CDR3 nucleotides read TGTGCCAGCAGTTACTCGACTAGCGGGAGGGCCGTACTATACAATGAGCAGTTCTTC. It yields the protein CASSYSTSGRAVLYNEQFF.